Following are 10 T cell receptor beta chains from one sample sequenced in a study of T cell repertoires in cytomegalovirus infection. MiXCR, run by TCRdb on the reads, gives a single entry per CDR3 protein. The sample carries 250,000 to 300,000 distinct CDR3 sequences, about a quarter recorded once. The sample taken for sequencing was PBMCs. The receptors derive from a human donor in good health (CMV status not recorded). Some clones in this sample may be carry-over from other donors' samples.

The chain carries TRBV6-2 or TRBV6-3 and TRBJ2-7; 7 nucleotides line up with TRBD1. After removal of 6 bases from V and 0 bases from J, the junction contained 5 bases not matched to a gene. The CDR3 has 14 residues. In germline, CDR1 is MNHEY, CDR2 SVGEGT. The CDR3 DNA follows: TGTGCCAGCAGAGGACAGGCAAACTCCTACGAGCAGTACTTC. Translation: CASRGQANSYEQYF.

There are a few counts of this clonotype. The chain employs TRBV7-3 and TRBJ2-2, with D hard to call. With 4 bases removed from V and 1 base from J, the gap between germline ends came to 7 bases. The CDR3 consists of 14 residues. Germline V gene lookup returns CDR1 SGHTA and CDR2 FQGTGA. CDR3 sequence: CASSSNWNTGELFF. Written as DNA, the CDR3 is TGTGCCAGCAGCTCAAATTGGAACACCGGGGAGCTGTTTTTT.

V is TRBV6-6 and J is TRBJ2-7, with D perhaps TRBD2 (5 bases). The CDR3 length is 12 residues. Trimming stripped 2 bases from V and 9 bases from J, with 11 bases between. CDR1 MNHNY and CDR2 SVGAGI come from the germline V gene (reference sequence). For the CDR3, the DNA is TGTGCCAGCAGTTACCCCACTGAGGGGCAGTACTTC. Its protein is CASSYPTEGQYF.

CDR3 nucleotides: TGTGCCAGCCGATCCGGGACAGGGGGAAACGAGCAGTTCTTC. This sequence encodes CASRSGTGGNEQFF. The V call is TRBV28, the J call TRBJ2-1; 11 nucleotides line up with TRBD1. Germline values: CDR1 MDHEN, CDR2 SYDVKM. CDR3 size: 14 residues. With V trimmed by 8 bases and J by 10 bases, 10 bases remained unmatched.

This clonotype has at least ten counts. The chain uses TRBV28 and TRBJ2-5; 14 bases are shared with TRBD2. CDR1 is MDHEN and CDR2 is SYDVKM in the germline V gene. J gave up 5 bases and V 5 bases, and 10 bases lay outside the gene matches. This CDR3 has 17 amino acids. CDR3 residues: CASSLAGTSGGGETQYF. Here the CDR3 DNA reads TGTGCCAGCAGTCTCGCGGGGACTAGCGGGGGCGGGGAGACCCAGTACTTC.

This clonotype showed up just a few times. The rearrangement joins TRBV11-2 to TRBJ2-3; tentatively, D is TRBD1 (6 bases). This CDR3 comprises 15 residues. Germline-derived CDR1 and CDR2 are SGHAT and FQNNGV. V gave up 1 base and J gave up 3 bases, with 11 bases separating them. The CDR3 DNA reads TGTGCCAGCAGCTTAGTCGTCAGGGGTACAGATACGCAGTATTTT. This sequence encodes CASSLVVRGTDTQYF.

This rearrangement joins TRBV5-1 to TRBJ2-7, with 9 nucleotides matching TRBD1. Germline V CDR1 and CDR2: SGHRS, YFSETQ. The CDR3 loop spans 15 amino acids. V gave up 0 bases and J gave up 5 bases; unmatched junction bases: 6. The CDR3 reads CASSLGDRVFNEQYF. CDR3 nucleotide sequence: TGCGCCAGCAGCTTGGGGGACAGGGTGTTCAACGAGCAGTACTTC.

The V call is TRBV20-1, the J call TRBJ2-5; D uncertain. Trimming took 1 base from V and 4 from J, leaving 10 bases between them. CDR3 length: 13 amino acids. The germline gives CDR1 DFQATT, CDR2 SNEGSKA (reference sequence). DNA of the CDR3: TGCAGTGCTAGAGTTGATGCACGAGAGACCCAGTACTTC. Translated: CSARVDARETQYF.

On this clonotype itself: A much larger clonotype is one base distant, so this may be a read error. The chain is built from TRBV7-2 and TRBJ2-1; TRBD1 agrees at 8 bases. The V segment lost 5 bases and the J segment 2 bases; nucleotides outside the gene matches: 8. Germline V gene sequence: CDR1 SGHTA, CDR2 FQGNSA. The CDR3 has 16 amino acids. CDR3 amino acids: CASSTTGTGTYNEQFF. The CDR3 DNA follows: TGTGCCAGCAGCACGACCGGGACAGGAACCTACAATGAGCAGTTCTTC.

This clonotype was observed a few times. The CDR3 loop reads CASSLYFRETYEQYF. The CDR3 coding sequence is TGTGCCAGCAGCCTTTACTTCCGGGAGACCTACGAGCAGTACTTC. This sequence joins TRBV11-2 and TRBJ2-7, with a tentative D call TRBD2 (6 bases). Looked up from germline, CDR1 is SGHAT and CDR2 is FQNNGV. The CDR3 sequence is 15 residues long. Trimming stripped 5 bases from V and 2 bases from J, with 16 bases between.